The 4 T cell receptor beta chains in this list originate from one sample, sequenced in a study of OX40 agonist ivuxolimab in advanced cancers. Only in-frame clones appear in the TCRdb table, and some are missing; sequencing was by immunoSEQ multiplex PCR. The sample lists about 9,000 clones, 75% to 85% seen once, with under 20% in the top ten. This sample comprised CD4+ or CD8+ T cells sorted from blood, obtained in a trial of the OX40 agonist ivuxolimab. All receptors come from an adult with an advanced solid tumor such as melanoma, head and neck, liver or kidney cancer.

This chain links TRBV30 with TRBJ1-6; 7 positions match TRBD1. The germline gives CDR1 GTSNPN, CDR2 SVGIG (reference sequence). The CDR3 length is 15 residues. The ends lost 5 bases at V and 1 base at J; junction bases unmatched: 5. CDR3 nucleotide sequence: TGTGCCTGGGGACCGACAGGGTCCTATAATTCACCCCTCCACTTT. Translation gives CAWGPTGSYNSPLHF.

The chain recombines TRBV5-1 with TRBJ2-5, with 12 bases that match TRBD1. With 0 bases clipped from V and 3 bases from J, the junction kept 6 bases outside the gene matches. This CDR3 has 17 amino acids. Looked up from germline, CDR1 is SGHRS and CDR2 is YFSETQ. The CDR3 region is CASSLAGTGGLKETQYF. The CDR3 DNA reads as TGCGCCAGCAGCTTGGCCGGGACAGGGGGCCTGAAAGAGACCCAGTACTTC.

The rearrangement uses TRBV11-3 and TRBJ1-5; the D gene is possibly TRBD1 (5 bases). The CDR3 contains 17 residues. Trimming took off 0 bases at V and 1 base at J, with 13 bases between the two ends. The germline CDR1 and CDR2 sequences are SGHNT and YENEEA. As DNA, the CDR3 is TGTGCCAGCAGCTTAGAAGGGGCGGGACTGAGCAATCAGCCCCAGCATTTT. The encoded protein is CASSLEGAGLSNQPQHF.

This sequence joins TRBV7-2 and TRBJ1-1, with D uncertain. CDR1 and CDR2 from the germline V gene are SGHTA and FQGNSA. The CDR3 runs 13 residues. Trimming left V 1 base short and J 4 bases short, with 7 bases between. The CDR3 protein is CASSLGYGTEAFF. DNA of the CDR3: TGTGCCAGCAGCTTAGGGTATGGCACTGAAGCTTTCTTT.